This TCR beta chain was observed in a study of cytomegalovirus exposure and HLA in healthy donors. This CDR3 is built from 15 residues. V was shortened by 1 base and J by 2 bases, with 9 bases between the two germline ends. Germline assignment: CDR1 SGHRS and CDR2 YFSETQ. Study results and caveats: Reportedly, HLA-A and HLA-B alleles of most subjects were accurately predicted from TCR beta.

It was with 60 Vbeta and 13 Jbeta primers that the PCR ran. Repertoires were generated with immunoSEQ multiplex PCR, while TCRdb's copy carries only in-frame clones and drops some. The data hold approximately 290,000 clones, with under 90% observed a single time. Turning to this clone: Its antigen is not identified.

This chain connects TRBV5-1 to TRBJ2-2; the D is unclear. The sample taken for sequencing was PBMCs. The receptor was derived from a girl aged 2 to 10 in good health and CMV-seronegative. The CDR3 DNA reads TGCGCCAGCAGCTTGTTTCCAGATAACACCGGGGAGCTGTTTTTT. Its translation is CASSLFPDNTGELFF.